This is a list of T cell receptor beta chains from one sample in a study of blood T cell repertoires in COVID-19. The repertoire was sequenced with immunoSEQ multiplex PCR; TCRdb's copy has only in-frame clones and lacks some. The sample has over 90,000 clones; roughly 90% are singletons. Material for sequencing was peripheral blood. These receptors were taken from a woman aged 45-59 years with COVID-19, enrolled during active disease. Both conserved end residues are part of each CDR3. Fields, in order: clone size, V gene, D gene, J gene, CDR3 DNA, CDR3 protein. D genes are given only for firm matches. Some rows have no size entry. The others give once, few or many, or a class for an expanded clone.

>once|TRBV3-1/TRBV3-2|NA|TRBJ1-6
TGTGCCAGCAGCCCCGGGCCCGGGAGCTCCTATAATTCACCCCTCCACTTT
CASSPGPGSSYNSPLHF
>NA|TRBV6-4|NA|TRBJ2-1
TGTGCCAGCAGTGACATAAGAGGAAAGGCCTACAATGAGCAGTTCTTC
CASSDIRGKAYNEQFF
>once|TRBV4-1|NA|TRBJ1-5
TGCGCCAGCAGCCAAGAAGGTAGACAGGGCAATCAGCCCCAGCATTTT
CASSQEGRQGNQPQHF
>NA|TRBV27|TRBD2|TRBJ2-7
TGTGCCAGCAGTTTTTTCCGCGGGGGGGCATGGGAGCAGTACTTC
CASSFFRGGAWEQYF
>NA|TRBV18|NA|TRBJ1-1
TGTGCCAGCTCACCTGACGGGGGTAACACTGAAGCTTTCTTT
CASSPDGGNTEAFF
>NA|TRBV18|NA|TRBJ1-1
TGTGCCAGCTCACGTGAAGGGGGAAGCCGTCAAGCTTTCTTT
CASSREGGSRQAFF
>NA|TRBV7-2|TRBD2|TRBJ2-7
TGTGCCAGCAGGAAGGGACTAGCGGACTCCTACGAGCAGTACTTC
CASRKGLADSYEQYF
>NA|TRBV7-8|NA|TRBJ1-5
TGTGCCAGCAGCCCCCCAGGGCAGCCCCAGCATTTT
CASSPPGQPQHF
>NA|TRBV28|NA|TRBJ2-3
TGTGCCAGCAGTTTATTAACAGATACGCAGTATTTT
CASSLLTDTQYF
>once|TRBV3-1/TRBV3-2|NA|TRBJ2-7
TGTGCCAGCAGCCTGACAGGTCGAACCTCCTCCTACGAGCAGTACTTC
CASSLTGRTSSYEQYF
>NA|TRBV14|TRBD1|TRBJ1-2
TGTGCCAGCAGCCAAGATAGGGGGCCCAGCTACACCTTC
CASSQDRGPSYTF
>NA|TRBV6-5|NA|TRBJ2-3
TGTGCCAGCCGGCGGGATAGCACAGATACGCAGTATTTT
CASRRDSTDTQYF
>NA|TRBV2|NA|TRBJ1-1
TGTGCCAGCAGCGAGGTTCGGACTGAAGCTTTCTTT
CASSEVRTEAFF
>NA|TRBV6-5|NA|TRBJ1-3
TGTGCCAGCAGGCGAACTGTAAGCTCTGGAAACACCATATATTTT
CASRRTVSSGNTIYF